Listed below are T cell receptor beta chains from one sample, sequenced in a study of T cells after yellow fever vaccination. TCRdb analysed the 5' RACE reads with MiXCR anew, one entry per CDR3 protein. The sample shows around 340,000 distinct CDR3 sequences, 7.5% to 9% of them seen only once. This specimen consisted of PBMCs, obtained on the day of the first yellow fever vaccination. The receptors come from a man between 18 and 29 years old who received the YFV17D yellow fever vaccine. Each CDR3 is given with its conserved first and last residue. D genes are given only for firm matches.

cdr3_length	v_call	d_call	cdr3_aa
15	TRBV7-2	TRBD1	CASSLMGQGNGELFF
13	TRBV4-1	NA	CASSQVDDGEAFF
14	TRBV13	NA	CASSDGQTTGELFF
16	TRBV5-1	NA	CASSLEGRRFTDTQYF
13	TRBV12-3/TRBV12-4	NA	CASSLGEKQPQHF
15	TRBV12-3/TRBV12-4	NA	CASRRHLAFTDTQYF
18	TRBV5-6	NA	CASTEWTRNYSSYNEQFF
14	TRBV7-9	NA	CASSLGLITETQYF
14	TRBV18	NA	CASSPPGALTEAFF
14	TRBV20-1	TRBD1	CSVTRQGARETQYF
12	TRBV11-2	NA	CASSSISNEQFF
14	TRBV5-1	NA	CASSLVIGSAEAFF
14	TRBV7-3	TRBD1	CASSSDRVRSPLHF
14	TRBV5-1	TRBD1	CASSWGTGEVEQYF
15	TRBV25-1	TRBD1	CASSEWTGGIGELFF
13	TRBV30	NA	CAWRYTGRQPQHF
15	TRBV7-2	TRBD2	CASSFRAGNTDTQYF
14	TRBV5-4	NA	CASSSGRANEKLFF
16	TRBV9	NA	CASSVVQNLMNTEAFF
17	TRBV24-1	TRBD1	CVTSPSGTGTSTDTQYF
16	TRBV5-4	TRBD1	CASSSAGTAANYGYTF
18	TRBV12-3/TRBV12-4	TRBD2	CASSSWRGTSGVQETQYF
15	TRBV7-9	NA	CASSRGADGRETQYF
13	TRBV11-2	NA	CASTQGLAYGYTF
13	TRBV12-3/TRBV12-4	NA	CASRETAFYGYTF
14	TRBV29-1	NA	CSVEVGLTRETQYF